The entry below describes one T cell receptor (beta chain). Its target is unknown. 60 Vbeta and 13 Jbeta primers were used in PCR. Original analysis: An analysis performed later counted 81 million or so unique TCR beta chains (roughly 11 million of them shared). Sequencing was performed with immunoSEQ multiplex PCR; in TCRdb, only in-frame clones are kept and a portion is missing. V and J calls and clone size are those listed in that table; D and trimming were worked out from the DNA. Its table records approximately 100,000 clones. This CDR3 contains 16 residues. Germline V gene lookup returns CDR1 LGHNA and CDR2 YNFKEQ. This sample is drawn from a study of cytomegalovirus exposure and HLA in healthy donors. General study findings and limits: Trimming of TCR beta V- and J-genes showed a link, identified in a later analysis, to a missense DCLRE1C variant.

The origin of this receptor is a man in his fifties in good health and CMV-seropositive. The sample comprised PBMCs. V and J are TRBV4-2 and TRBJ2-5, with 7 bases lining up with TRBD1. The DNA end is more similar to TRBJ2-7, so the J call may be wrong. The CDR3 loop reads CASSQDPGQMWNEQYF. The CDR3 DNA reads as TGTGCCAGCAGCCAAGACCCGGGACAGATGTGGAACGAGCAGTACTTC.